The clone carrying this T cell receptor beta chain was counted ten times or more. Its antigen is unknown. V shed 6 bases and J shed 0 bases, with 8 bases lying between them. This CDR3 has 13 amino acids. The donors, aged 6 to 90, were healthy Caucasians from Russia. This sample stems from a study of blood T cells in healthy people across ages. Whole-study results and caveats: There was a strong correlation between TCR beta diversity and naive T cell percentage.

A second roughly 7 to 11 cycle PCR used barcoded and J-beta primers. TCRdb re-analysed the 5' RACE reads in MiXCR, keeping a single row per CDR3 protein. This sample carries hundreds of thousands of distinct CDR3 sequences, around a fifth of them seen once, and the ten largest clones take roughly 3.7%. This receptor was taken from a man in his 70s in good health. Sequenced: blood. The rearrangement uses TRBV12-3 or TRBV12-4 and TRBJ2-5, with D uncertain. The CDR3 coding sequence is TGTGCCAGCAGCGATACGTACCAAGAGACCCAGTACTTC. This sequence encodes CASSDTYQETQYF.